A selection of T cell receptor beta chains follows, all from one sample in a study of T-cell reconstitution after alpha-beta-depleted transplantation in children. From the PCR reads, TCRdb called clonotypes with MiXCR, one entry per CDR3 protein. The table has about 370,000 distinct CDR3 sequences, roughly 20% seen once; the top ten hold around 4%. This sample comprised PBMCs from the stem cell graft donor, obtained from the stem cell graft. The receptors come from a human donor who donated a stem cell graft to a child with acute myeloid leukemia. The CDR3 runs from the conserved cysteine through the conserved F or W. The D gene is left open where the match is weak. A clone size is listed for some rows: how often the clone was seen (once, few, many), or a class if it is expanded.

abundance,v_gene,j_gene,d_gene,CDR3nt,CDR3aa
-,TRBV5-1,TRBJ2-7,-,TGCGCCAGCAGCTCCGGGGCGGGCAGTCCATACGAGCAGTACTTC,CASSSGAGSPYEQYF
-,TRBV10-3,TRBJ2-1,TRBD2,TGTGCCATCAGTGAGGGACTAGCGGGAGAGGATGAGCAGTTCTTC,CAISEGLAGEDEQFF
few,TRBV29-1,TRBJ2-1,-,TGCAGCGGCCGGGACAACAAAAACTACAATGAGCAGTTCTTC,CSGRDNKNYNEQFF
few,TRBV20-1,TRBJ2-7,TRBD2,TGCAGTGCTCGGAGAGGAGCGGGAGAATCCCCCGAGCAGTACTTC,CSARRGAGESPEQYF
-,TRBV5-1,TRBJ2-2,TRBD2,TGCGCCAGCAGCTTGGGACTAGCGGGACGGAACACCGGGGAGCTGTTTTTT,CASSLGLAGRNTGELFF
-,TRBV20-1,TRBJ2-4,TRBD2,TGCAGTGCTAGAGACTGGGGAGGGGCCGGCATTCAGTACTTC,CSARDWGGAGIQYF
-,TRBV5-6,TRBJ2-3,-,TGTGCCAGCAACAATGGGGGCTTTACAGATACGCAGTATTTT,CASNNGGFTDTQYF
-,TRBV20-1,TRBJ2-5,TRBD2,TGCAGGGGACTAGCGGGAGGGTTACAAGAGACCCAGTACTTC,CRGLAGGLQETQYF
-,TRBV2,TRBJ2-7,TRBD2,TGTGCCAGCAGTGAGCGGGGGACTAGAACCTACGAGCAGTACTTC,CASSERGTRTYEQYF
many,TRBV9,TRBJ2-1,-,TGTGCCAGCAGCGTAGTGACAGAGGGCAATGAGCAGTTCTTC,CASSVVTEGNEQFF
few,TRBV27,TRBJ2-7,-,TGTGCCAGCAAACAGCGACCATGGAGCTCCTACGAGCAGTACTTC,CASKQRPWSSYEQYF
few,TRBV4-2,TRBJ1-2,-,TGTGCCAGCAGCCAAGACCCGGGACCGCGTGTGAACTATGGCTACACCTTC,CASSQDPGPRVNYGYTF
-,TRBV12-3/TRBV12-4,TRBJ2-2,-,TGTGCCAGCACCCCCGGGGCCCGACGGACCGGGGAGCTGTTTTTT,CASTPGARRTGELFF
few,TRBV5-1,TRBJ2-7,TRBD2,TGCGCCAGCAGCTTGGCTGGGACTAGCGTCTCCTACGAGCAGTACTTC,CASSLAGTSVSYEQYF
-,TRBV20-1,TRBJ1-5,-,TGCAGTGCCCTCCATGGGGGGAGCAATCAGCCCCAGCATTTT,CSALHGGSNQPQHF
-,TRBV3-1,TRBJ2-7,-,TGTGCCAGCAGCCAAGGGTTGACGGTTTCCTACGAGCAGTACTTC,CASSQGLTVSYEQYF
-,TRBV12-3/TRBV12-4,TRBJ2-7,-,TGTGCCAGCAGTTTTGGACTTTCCTACGAGCAGTACTTC,CASSFGLSYEQYF